These T cell receptor beta chains were read from a single sample in a study of PD-L1 blockade in urothelial cancer. This table comes from immunoSEQ multiplex PCR, and its TCRdb copy is limited to in-frame clones, with some not included. The sample lists approximately 120,000 clones, 86% seen once, with 2.4% in the top ten. Sequencing was performed on PBMCs, taken around atezolizumab (anti-PD-L1) treatment. These receptors were obtained from a man aged 45-60 years with urothelial cancer. The conserved cysteine and the conserved F or W are not part of the CDR3 here.

j_call	v_call	cdr3_aa
TRBJ1-1	TRBV28	ASSPLVKTGGGTEAF
TRBJ2-2	TRBV4-2	ASSQELAVTGELF
TRBJ2-5	TRBV6-6	ASTAGNQETQY
TRBJ2-1	TRBV27	ASSYGHPTSEQF
TRBJ1-5	TRBV5-1	ASSLEGQVNQPQH
TRBJ2-3	TRBV6-6	ASTRDTTDTQY
TRBJ1-2	TRBV6-1	ASGYRSSGYT
TRBJ1-2	TRBV28	ASSLPQGMGYT
TRBJ1-3	TRBV30	AWSVMGQDPGNTIY
TRBJ2-3	TRBV9	ASTRTSGQGTDTQY
TRBJ2-1	TRBV30	AWRTTSGFPSHEQF
TRBJ2-7	TRBV6-1	ASNNRGRALYEQY
TRBJ2-3	TRBV12-5	ASGLFEAGVEDTQY
TRBJ2-1	TRBV7-9	ASSLALQGSYNEQF
TRBJ1-2	TRBV6-5	ASSRQGLVYGYT
TRBJ2-5	TRBV6-5	ASSSAGGPSETQY
TRBJ2-1	TRBV30	AWRGRAGGPSSYNEQF
TRBJ1-2	TRBV18	ASSPGFAGPVYGYT
TRBJ1-2	TRBV19	ASIATGAQNTNYGYT
TRBJ2-3	TRBV5-1	ASSSSPSGRTRDTQY
TRBJ1-1	TRBV19	ASRRSGGGTEAF
TRBJ1-6	TRBV27	ASSFSPTGGGSPLH
TRBJ2-7	TRBV7-9	ASSADRYEQY
TRBJ1-3	TRBV18	ASSPYSGRNAGNTIY
TRBJ2-1	TRBV18	ASSLLAGKENEQF
TRBJ1-1	TRBV2	ASSVAGGRMNTEAF
TRBJ2-7	TRBV6-1	ASSEGPTGQY
TRBJ2-5	TRBV9	ASSPTGYQETQY
TRBJ2-1	TRBV6-6	ASSDRRQF
TRBJ2-7	TRBV11-3	ASSFPWGGTTNEQY
TRBJ2-5	TRBV9	ASSVGRAETQY
TRBJ2-7	TRBV28	ASSLRYEQY
TRBJ2-5	TRBV2	ASSDGRHQETQY
TRBJ1-2	TRBV6-5	AYYRDGYT
TRBJ1-1	TRBV2	ARDKQTGSTEAF
TRBJ2-1	TRBV10-1	ASSPLGLAGQDEQF
TRBJ1-1	TRBV29-1	SVETGTEAF
TRBJ1-2	TRBV28	ASSGQGREGYT
TRBJ2-7	TRBV28	ASNTGYEQY
TRBJ2-1	TRBV9	ASTPRGTSGTSYNEQF
TRBJ2-7	TRBV15	ATSRDGSGSYEQY
TRBJ2-2	TRBV19	ASSPWGAGELF